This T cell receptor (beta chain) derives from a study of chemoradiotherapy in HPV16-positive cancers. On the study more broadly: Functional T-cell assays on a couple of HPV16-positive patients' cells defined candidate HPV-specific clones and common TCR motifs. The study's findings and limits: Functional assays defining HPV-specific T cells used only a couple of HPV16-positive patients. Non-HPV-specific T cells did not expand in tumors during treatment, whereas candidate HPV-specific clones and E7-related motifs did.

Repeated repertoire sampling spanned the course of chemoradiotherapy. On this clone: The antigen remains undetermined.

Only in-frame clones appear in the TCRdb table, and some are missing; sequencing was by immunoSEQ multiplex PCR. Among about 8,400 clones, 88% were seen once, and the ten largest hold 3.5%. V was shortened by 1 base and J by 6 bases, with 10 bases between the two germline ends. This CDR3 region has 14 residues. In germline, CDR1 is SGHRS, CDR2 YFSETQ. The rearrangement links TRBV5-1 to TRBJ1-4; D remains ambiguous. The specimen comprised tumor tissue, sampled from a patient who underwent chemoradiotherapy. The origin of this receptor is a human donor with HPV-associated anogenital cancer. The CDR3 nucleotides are TGCGCCAGCAGCTTGCCGGGTGACCATGAAAAACTGTTTTTT. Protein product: CASSLPGDHEKLFF.